A single sample gave rise to the 17 T cell receptor beta chains below, sequenced in a study of cytomegalovirus exposure and HLA in healthy donors. PCR involved 60 Vbeta and 13 Jbeta primers. Using immunoSEQ multiplex PCR, the repertoire was profiled, and TCRdb retains in-frame clones only, with some absent. The sample includes more than 100,000 clones, approximately 80% seen only once; the top ten take 1%. The sample comprised PBMCs. Receptor source: a man aged 35 to 55 in good health and CMV-seronegative.

The gene calls are TRBV29-1 and TRBJ1-1; no firm D call. The CDR3 totals 15 residues. From germline, CDR1 is SQVTM and CDR2 ANQGSEA. V shed 7 bases and J shed 1 base, with 19 bases lying between them. DNA of the CDR3: TGCAGCGCTGTCCTATCGGGTATCTCGAACACTGAAGCTTTCTTT. Its translation: CSAVLSGISNTEAFF.

The chain has TRBV5-6 and TRBJ1-3; no clear D gene. This CDR3 contains 14 residues. V lost 2 bases and J 3 bases, leaving 9 bases between the germline ends. CDR1 is SGHDT and CDR2 is YYEEEE in the germline V gene. The CDR3, as DNA: TGTGCCAGCAGCTTTTCTCCCCTTGGAAACACCATATATTTT. Protein sequence: CASSFSPLGNTIYF. The full variable domain, with the rest looked up from reference TRBV5-6 and TRBJ1-3, is DAGVTQSPTHLIKTRGQQVTLRCSPKSGHDTVSWYQQALGQGPQFIFQYYEEEERQRGNFPDRFSGHQFPNYSSELNVNALLLGDSALYLCASSFSPLGNTIYFGEGSWLTVV.

The CDR3 DNA follows: TGTGCCAGCAGTGACCCTCGGACAGGGCGAGGTGGCTACACCTTC. Its protein product is CASSDPRTGRGGYTF. The chain carries TRBV6-4 and TRBJ1-2; TRBD1 matches 8 bases. The V and J ends lost 2 bases and 7 bases, in that order; junction bases with no gene match: 9. Germline lookup yields CDR1 MRHNA and CDR2 SNTAGT. The CDR3 extends over 15 amino acids.

This chain joins TRBV18 and TRBJ2-5, with a weak D call TRBD1 (6 bases). Trimming shortened V by 1 base and J by 1 base, and 13 bases separated the two germline ends. Germline CDR1 and CDR2: KGHSH and LQKENI. The CDR3 consists of 16 residues. The CDR3 region is CASSPLNRAGQETQYF. CDR3 sequence (DNA): TGTGCCAGCTCACCACTAAACAGGGCGGGCCAAGAGACCCAGTACTTC.

This chain links TRBV6-5 with TRBJ2-3; the D gene is possibly TRBD1 (5 bases). The V gene's germline CDR1 is MNHEY and CDR2 SVGAGI. Trimming stripped 6 bases from V and 1 base from J, with 8 bases between. The CDR3 spans 13 residues. This CDR3 is CASRQQGTDTQYF. The DNA of the CDR3 is TGTGCCAGCAGACAACAGGGCACAGATACGCAGTATTTT.

The rearrangement links TRBV18 to TRBJ1-5, with no clear D. The CDR3 length is 16 residues. Trimming removed 5 bases at V and 2 bases at J, with 16 bases between. Per the germline V gene, CDR1 is KGHSH and CDR2 is LQKENI. The CDR3 DNA follows: TGTGCCAGCTCAGGGGAGGGAAGGTTGCGCAATCAGCCCCAGCATTTT. Encoded protein: CASSGEGRLRNQPQHF.

The chain combines TRBV7-9 with TRBJ2-6, with 10 bases lining up with TRBD1. The length of the CDR3 is 18 residues. J gave up 0 bases and V 5 bases, and 7 bases lay outside the gene matches. CDR1 SEHNR and CDR2 FQNEAQ come from the germline V gene (reference sequence). The CDR3 is CASSPGTGAFSGANVLTF. In DNA, the CDR3 is TGTGCCAGCAGCCCCGGGACAGGGGCCTTCTCTGGGGCCAACGTCCTGACTTTC.

This clone was seen just once. The chain is built from TRBV6-1 and TRBJ1-2, with 8 bases fitting TRBD1. V lost 6 bases and J lost 7; bases outside the gene matches: 10. The length of the CDR3 is 14 residues. CDR1 and CDR2 from the germline V gene are MNHNS and SASEGT. This chain's CDR3 is CASRAFGQGGGYTF. The CDR3 nucleotides read TGTGCCAGCAGAGCCTTCGGACAGGGTGGTGGCTACACCTTC.

The chain employs TRBV6-1 and TRBJ2-1; D is ambiguous. This CDR3 region has 13 residues. Germline loops: CDR1 MNHNS, CDR2 SASEGT. With 8 bases removed from V and 0 bases from J, the gap between germline ends came to 8 bases. The CDR3 is CASQVGSYNEQFF. The CDR3 coding sequence is TGTGCCAGCCAGGTGGGCTCCTACAATGAGCAGTTCTTC.

The rearrangement links TRBV27 to TRBJ1-1; the match to TRBD1 covers 7 bases. The J segment lost 4 bases and the V segment lost 6 bases, leaving 5 bases of the junction unmatched. The CDR3 is 13 amino acids. Germline V lookup: CDR1 MNHEY, CDR2 SMNVEV (reference sequence). This chain's CDR3 is CASRMTGSTEAFF. CDR3 in DNA: TGTGCCAGCAGAATGACAGGGAGCACTGAAGCTTTCTTT.

The chain joins TRBV12-5 to TRBJ2-1, with 13 bases fitting TRBD2. Germline-derived CDR1 and CDR2 are LGHNT and FRNRAP. Trimming took 1 base from V and 7 from J; bases not matched to a gene: 10. The CDR3 spans 18 residues. This CDR3 reads CASGLAGTSGAGWNEQFF. CDR3 bases: TGTGCTAGTGGTTTGGCCGGGACTAGCGGGGCGGGTTGGAATGAGCAGTTCTTC.

The chain employs TRBV5-1 and TRBJ1-4, with TRBD1 matching over 9 bases. After removal of 3 bases from V and 8 bases from J, the junction contained 2 bases not matched to a gene. The CDR3 loop spans 13 amino acids. CDR1 is SGHRS and CDR2 is YFSETQ in the germline V gene. The CDR3 reads CASSSGQGEKLFF. CDR3 coding DNA: TGCGCCAGCAGCTCTGGACAGGGGGAAAAACTGTTTTTT.

V gene TRBV19 combines with J gene TRBJ1-5; D uncertain. Germline V gene sequence: CDR1 LNHDA, CDR2 SQIVND (reference sequence). The CDR3 contains 13 residues. Trimming cost V 6 bases and J 5 bases, with 11 bases left between them. CDR3 DNA: TGTGCCAGTAGAGGACTTCGGGATCAGCCCCAGCATTTT. Amino acid sequence: CASRGLRDQPQHF.

This clone was seen a single time. This sequence joins TRBV2 and TRBJ1-5; TRBD1 is a possible D gene (6 bases). Trimming removed 4 bases from V and 5 bases from J, with 15 bases in between. Germline CDR1 SNHLY, CDR2 FYNNEI. This CDR3 region has 15 residues. The CDR3 region is CASSALRGGDQPQHF. CDR3 in DNA: TGTGCCAGCAGTGCCCTAAGGGGGGGCGATCAGCCCCAGCATTTT.

The chain carries TRBV2 and TRBJ2-2; the match to TRBD1 covers 9 bases. V shed 7 bases and J 5 bases; nucleotides not matched to a gene: 2. Germline-derived CDR1 and CDR2 are SNHLY and FYNNEI. The CDR3 covers 13 residues. The CDR3 loop reads CASTGQGTGELFF. The CDR3 DNA follows: TGTGCCAGCACAGGACAGGGGACCGGGGAGCTGTTTTTT.

The chain carries TRBV6-6 and TRBJ2-5; the D gene is possibly TRBD2 (6 bases). Germline V CDR1 and CDR2: MNHNY, SVGAGI (reference sequence). The CDR3 loop spans 13 amino acids. Deletions cut 10 bases from V and 5 bases from J, with 17 bases between. CDR3 sequence: CATQGGGRETQYF. The CDR3 region has the DNA TGTGCCACCCAAGGTGGGGGGAGGGAGACCCAGTACTTC.

This rearrangement joins TRBV28 to TRBJ1-1, with TRBD1 as a possible D gene (6 bases). The CDR3 covers 14 residues. In germline, CDR1 is MDHEN, CDR2 SYDVKM. V lost 10 bases and J lost 3, with 18 bases in between. For the CDR3, the DNA is TGTGCCACTCACCTCGACAGGCTTGACACTGAAGCTTTCTTT. It specifies CATHLDRLDTEAFF.